The following is a T cell receptor beta chain sequence with its context. This may be a read error, as it is one base from a much larger clone. The length of the CDR3 is 16 residues. The germline CDR1 and CDR2 sequences are SGHTA and FQGNSA. These data belong to a study of human T cells and chemical hapten exposure. The wider study: Patients, largely female, had alopecia areata, totalis or universalis.

Time point described: patch test 1, 2 weeks after DPC sensitization. Noted treatment: therapeutic diphenylcyclopropenone sensitization with weekly scalp DPC. Phlebotomy was performed prior to application of every patch test. Authors' processing steps: Samples contained a median of about 100,000 TCRs, with a range of 23,224 to 690,600. Using its own MiXCR run on the RACE reads, TCRdb lists one record per CDR3 protein. The V and J calls shown here were made by TCRdb, not taken from the authors' results. The data contain 300,000 to 400,000 distinct CDR3 sequences, roughly 6.9% of them singletons. The specimen comprised whole blood, sampled in connection with sensitization to the hapten diphenylcyclopropenone (DPC). This chain uses TRBV7-2 with TRBJ2-3, with D possibly being TRBD1 (6 bases). This receptor was obtained from a woman aged 18-29 years with alopecia areata. Some clones in this sample may be carry-over from other donors' samples. CDR3 loop: CASSLGWGLVADTQFF. The DNA of the CDR3 is TGTGCCAGCAGCTTAGGTTGGGGGCTAGTGGCAGATACGCAGTTTTTT.